This T cell receptor (beta chain) derives from a study of cytomegalovirus exposure and HLA in healthy donors. Points from the study as a whole: As a later analysis showed, a missense DCLRE1C variant was linked to trimming of TCR beta V- and J-genes. Many donors shared some public TCRs, even though most TCR sequences were rare.

The study ran its PCR with 60 Vbeta and 13 Jbeta primers. Clones were sequenced by immunoSEQ multiplex PCR, and TCRdb holds only the in-frame ones, with some missing. The sample records tens of thousands of clones, roughly 70% being singletons. The CDR3 is 15 residues long. Germline CDR1 SGHRS, CDR2 YFSETQ. Trimming took off 0 bases at V and 5 bases at J, with 15 bases between the two ends. In the case of this clone: Its antigen is still unknown.

The origin of this receptor is a man aged 60-69 years in good health and CMV-seropositive. Input material: PBMCs. V is TRBV5-1 and J is TRBJ2-7; D is perhaps TRBD2 (6 bases). The CDR3 DNA is TGCGCCAGCAGCTTGGTGGGGGACTCTATGAACGAGCAGTACTTC. This sequence encodes CASSLVGDSMNEQYF.